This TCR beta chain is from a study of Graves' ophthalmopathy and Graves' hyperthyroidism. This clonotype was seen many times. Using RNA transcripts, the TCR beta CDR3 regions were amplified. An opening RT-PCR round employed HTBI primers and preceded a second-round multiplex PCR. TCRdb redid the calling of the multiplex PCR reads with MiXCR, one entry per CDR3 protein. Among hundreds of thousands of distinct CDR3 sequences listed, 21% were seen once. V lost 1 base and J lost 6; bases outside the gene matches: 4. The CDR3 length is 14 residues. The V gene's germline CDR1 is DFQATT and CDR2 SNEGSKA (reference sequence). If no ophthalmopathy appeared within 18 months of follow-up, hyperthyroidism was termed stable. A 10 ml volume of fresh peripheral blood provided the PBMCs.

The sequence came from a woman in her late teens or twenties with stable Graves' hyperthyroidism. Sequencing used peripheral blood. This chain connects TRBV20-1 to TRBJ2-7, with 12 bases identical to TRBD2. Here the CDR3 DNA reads TGCAGTGCTAGAGTACTAGCGGGGGGCTGCGAGCAGTACTTC. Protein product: CSARVLAGGCEQYF.